These 15 T cell receptor beta chains were all obtained from the same sample, sequenced in a study of T-cell reconstitution after alpha-beta-depleted transplantation in children. For TCRbeta, the library was prepared with unique molecular identifiers. TCRdb reanalysed the PCR reads using MiXCR and keeps one entry per CDR3 protein. In the table there are some 450,000 distinct CDR3 sequences, 43% of which are singletons. The specimen comprised PBMCs, sampled before TCRalphabeta/CD19-depleted stem cell transplant. These receptors all come from a girl aged 2-10 years with aplastic anemia, due to receive a stem cell transplant.

The chain recombines TRBV6-1 with TRBJ2-1; 11 nucleotides agree with TRBD2. V was clipped by 5 bases and J by 6 bases; unmatched bases: 9. The CDR3 length is 16 residues. Germline CDR1 reads MNHNS; CDR2 reads SASEGT. CDR3 protein: CASSPRTSGLGNEQFF. The DNA of the CDR3 is TGTGCCAGCAGTCCCCGGACTAGCGGGCTTGGCAATGAGCAGTTCTTC.

The chain carries TRBV20-1 and TRBJ1-4, with D unclear. Germline CDR1 reads DFQATT; CDR2 reads SNEGSKA (reference sequence). V lost 6 bases to trimming and J lost 7 bases, with 6 bases between them. The CDR3 totals 10 residues. This CDR3 is CSAFSEKLFF. The CDR3 nucleotides are TGCAGTGCGTTCAGTGAAAAACTGTTTTTT.

This clonotype showed up many times. The chain links TRBV2 to TRBJ2-3; D may correspond to TRBD1 or TRBD2 (5 bases each). There are 15 residues in the CDR3. CDR1 and CDR2 (germline): SNHLY, FYNNEI. Trimming shortened V by 5 bases and J by 2 bases, and 14 bases separated the two germline ends. The chain's CDR3 is CASSFQSGATDTQYF. In DNA, the CDR3 is TGTGCCAGCAGTTTTCAATCCGGGGCCACAGATACGCAGTATTTT.

This chain uses TRBV7-9 with TRBJ2-1; D gene ambiguous. Germline CDR1 SEHNR, CDR2 FQNEAQ (reference sequence). Trimming took 5 bases from V and 2 from J, leaving 13 bases between them. The CDR3 consists of 15 residues. The CDR3 protein is CASSPPADAYNEQFF. The CDR3 DNA sequence: TGTGCCAGCAGCCCTCCGGCGGACGCCTACAATGAGCAGTTCTTC.

This clonotype showed up just a few times. The V and J genes are TRBV7-2 and TRBJ2-3; tentatively, D is TRBD2 (7 bases). This CDR3 contains 15 residues. The germline CDR1 and CDR2 sequences are SGHTA and FQGNSA. V lost 3 bases and J lost 4, with 14 bases in between. CDR3 nucleotide sequence: TGTGCCAGCAGCTTTAGAGGGGGGGACGCAGATACGCAGTATTTT. Encoded protein: CASSFRGGDADTQYF.

This clonotype was counted only a few times. V and J are TRBV18 and TRBJ2-7; no clear D. The germline V and J ends were trimmed by 3 bases and 3 bases, with 9 bases remaining between them. Germline CDR1 and CDR2: KGHSH and LQKENI. The CDR3 sequence is 13 residues long. The CDR3 DNA reads as TGTGCCAGCTCACCCCTTCTCAGCTACGAGCAGTACTTC. This codes for CASSPLLSYEQYF.

As for this clonotype: One base away lies a much larger clone, so this may be a sequencing read error. The chain combines TRBV5-6 with TRBJ2-3; 8 bases are a match to TRBD1. The CDR3 consists of 14 residues. Looked up from germline, CDR1 is SGHDT and CDR2 is YYEEEE. The CDR3 nucleotides are TGTGTCAGCAGCTCCAGGGGGCATCGGGTTACGCAGTATTTT. The encoded protein is CVSSSRGHRVTQYF. Using reference TRBV5-6 and TRBJ2-3 for the parts outside the CDR3, the full variable domain is DAGVTQSPTHLIKTRGQQVTLRCSPKSGHDTVSWYQQALGQGPQFIFQYYEEEERQRGNFPDRFSGHQFPNYSSELNVNALLLGDSALYLCVSSSRGHRVTQYFGPGTRLTVL.

This clonotype was seen a few times. This sequence joins TRBV20-1 and TRBJ2-1; D uncertain. The CDR3 has 15 amino acids. Deletions cut 2 bases from V and 0 bases from J, with 11 bases between. Germline values: CDR1 DFQATT, CDR2 SNEGSKA (reference sequence). CDR3 region: CSARPLSSSYNEQFF. CDR3 nucleotides: TGCAGTGCTAGACCACTTTCGAGCTCCTACAATGAGCAGTTCTTC.

This clonotype has ten or more counts. The rearrangement uses TRBV7-2 and TRBJ1-1; possible D gene TRBD1, 5 bases. Germline assignment: CDR1 SGHTA and CDR2 FQGNSA. Trimming left V 6 bases short and J 2 bases short, with 10 bases between. This CDR3 spans 13 amino acids. CDR3: CASRGDGNTEAFF. The CDR3 region has the DNA TGTGCCAGCAGGGGGGACGGAAACACTGAAGCTTTCTTT. Full variable domain (outside the CDR3, taken from reference TRBV7-2 and TRBJ1-1): GAGVSQSPSNKVTEKGKDVELRCDPISGHTALYWYRQSLGQGLEFLIYFQGNSAPDKSGLPSDRFSAERTGGSVSTLTIQRTQQEDSAVYLCASRGDGNTEAFFGQGTRLTVV.

Written as DNA, the CDR3 is TGTGCCACTCGGGGACTAGCGGGATGGCAGGAGCAGTTCTTC. It translates to CATRGLAGWQEQFF. The chain joins TRBV2 to TRBJ2-1; 13 bases match TRBD2. The length of the CDR3 is 14 residues. J was trimmed by 10 bases and V by 10 bases; bases with no gene match: 10. Germline V gene data show CDR1 as SNHLY and CDR2 as FYNNEI.

This clonotype was detected once. The chain is built from TRBV4-1 and TRBJ2-5, with 14 nucleotides matching TRBD2. Germline loops: CDR1 MGHRA, CDR2 YSYEKL. V lost 2 bases and J lost 3; bases outside the gene matches: 14. The CDR3 covers 20 residues. The chain's CDR3 is CASSQRSGTSGSRKEETQYF. In nucleotides, the CDR3 is TGCGCCAGCAGCCAACGGTCAGGGACTAGCGGGAGTAGGAAGGAAGAGACCCAGTACTTC.

This chain links TRBV18 with TRBJ2-5; D may match TRBD1 or TRBD2 (5 bases each). Germline loops: CDR1 KGHSH, CDR2 LQKENI. This CDR3 has 15 residues. Between the trimmed V and J ends, which lost 4 bases and 4 bases, there was a span of 16 bases. The CDR3, as DNA: TGTGCCAGCTCACGGGGGAAAGGTGATCGAGAGACCCAGTACTTC. Translating gives CASSRGKGDRETQYF.

The CDR3 sequence is CASSEGAGDYNEQFF. The DNA of the CDR3 is TGTGCCAGCAGTGAGGGGGCGGGCGACTACAATGAGCAGTTCTTC. This chain uses TRBV6-4 with TRBJ2-1; TRBD1 might be the D (6 bases). V was pared by 3 bases and J by 3 bases, with 12 bases between. Germline values: CDR1 MRHNA, CDR2 SNTAGT. The CDR3 extends over 15 amino acids.

Note on this clonotype: The conserved closing phenylalanine or tryptophan is absent in this CDR3, likely reflecting a read error. The rearrangement uses TRBV7-8 and TRBJ1-5, with TRBD1 identical over 7 bases. The ends lost 5 bases at V and 4 bases at J; junction bases unmatched: 11. The CDR3 runs 16 residues. Per germline, CDR1 SGHVS and CDR2 FQNEAQ. The CDR3 nucleotides are TGTGCCAGCAGCAGCCCGGCAGGGGGACGGAATCAGCCCCAGCATTAT. Protein sequence: CASSSPAGGRNQPQHY.

The chain recombines TRBV6-1 with TRBJ2-5, with D perhaps TRBD1 (6 bases). The CDR3 runs 14 residues. CDR1 and CDR2 (germline): MNHNS, SASEGT. Deletions cut 3 bases from V and 1 base from J, with 9 bases between. The chain's CDR3 is CASSDPGAQETQYF. DNA for the CDR3: TGTGCCAGCAGTGACCCAGGGGCCCAAGAGACCCAGTACTTC.